This T cell receptor (beta chain) was recovered during a study of early T cells in non-severe SARS-CoV-2 infection. Overall study results and limits: Private and CD4 specificities were missed by VDJdb matching, which favored anti-spike CD8 responses.

Unique molecular identifiers were added to individual cDNA molecules. TCRdb itself ran the 5' RACE reads through MiXCR, one entry per CDR3 protein. The sample lists under 20,000 distinct CDR3 sequences; around 4.2% were seen once. In its sample, this clonotype is medium-sized. The target antigen is unknown. The CDR3 length is 13 residues. The germline V gene encodes CDR1 MNHEY and CDR2 SVGAGI. V was pared by 7 bases and J by 7 bases, with 14 bases between. V usage is TRBV6-5 and J usage is TRBJ2-1; D is tentatively TRBD1 or TRBD2 (6 bases each). The source is an adult who was a healthcare worker with PCR-confirmed SARS-CoV-2 infection or an uninfected control (not recorded which). The source material was whole blood. The DNA of the CDR3 is TGTGCCAGCACAAGGGGGGCAAAGAATGAGCAGTTCTTC. It translates to CASTRGAKNEQFF.